These 17 T cell receptor beta chains were all obtained from the same sample, sequenced in a study of shared clonotypes between healthy human individuals (dated by TCRdb to about 2020). The library was built by means of the immunoSEQ multiplex PCR assay. TCRdb took this table from immuneACCESS and kept in-frame rearrangements with V and J called. Such tables lack part of the clones; where checked against another copy, unresolved V genes explain under half of the gap, and the rest is unexplained. The sample includes around 500,000 clones, with 65% to 80% observed a single time. Approximately 12% of the sample is taken by the ten largest. Sequencing input: PBMCs. Receptors were obtained from a woman between 35 and 50 years old in good health. Some clones in this sample may be carry-over from other donors' samples.

About this clone itself: Other DNA sequences in the same sample also yield this CDR3. The chain has TRBV29-1 and TRBJ1-2, with D maybe TRBD1 (5 bases). Germline V gene lookup returns CDR1 SQVTM and CDR2 ANQGSEA. The CDR3 sequence is 12 residues long. Trimming took off 3 bases at V and 2 bases at J, with 7 bases between the two ends. CDR3 nucleotides: TGCAGCGTTGAGCAGGGCAACTATGGCTACACCTTC. Translation: CSVEQGNYGYTF. Together with reference TRBV29-1 and TRBJ1-2, the CDR3 gives the full variable domain: SAVISQKPSRDICQRGTSLTIQCQVDSQVTMMFWYRQQPGQSLTLIATANQGSEATYESGFVIDKFPISRPNLTFSTLTVSNMSPEDSSIYLCSVEQGNYGYTFGSGTRLTVV.

CDR3 coding DNA: TGCAGCGTCCAGACCGCCACTGAAGCTTTCTTT. Translating it yields CSVQTATEAFF. The rearrangement uses TRBV29-1 and TRBJ1-1; D is uncertain. The CDR3 contains 11 residues. Deletions cut 6 bases from V and 4 bases from J, with 9 bases between. Germline CDR1 SQVTM, CDR2 ANQGSEA.

Worth noting for this clone: Within the sample, other DNA sequences also encode this same CDR3. The chain couples TRBV5-1 to TRBJ1-1; TRBD1 aligns across 7 bases. V shed 4 bases and J 7 bases; nucleotides not matched to a gene: 7. Germline V gives CDR1 SGHRS, CDR2 YFSETQ. This CDR3 has 13 amino acids. The CDR3 spells CASSPGGGGEAFF. The CDR3 bases are TGCGCCAGCAGCCCAGGAGGGGGCGGTGAAGCTTTCTTT.

This chain joins TRBV30 and TRBJ1-6, with D hard to call. The CDR3 extends over 14 amino acids. Germline V gives CDR1 GTSNPN, CDR2 SVGIG (reference sequence). V gave up 4 bases and J gave up 7 bases, with 14 bases separating them. The DNA of the CDR3 is TGTGCCTGGAAGGTGTACGGCAAAAATTCACCCCTCCACTTT. It codes for CAWKVYGKNSPLHF.

This clone occurred many times. The chain recombines TRBV20-1 with TRBJ1-5; D gene ambiguous. V was pared by 4 bases and J by 1 base, with 2 bases between. The germline V gene has CDR1 DFQATT and CDR2 SNEGSKA (reference sequence). CDR3 size: 11 residues. The CDR3 reads CSAKSNQPQHF. The CDR3 DNA sequence: TGCAGTGCTAAGAGCAATCAGCCCCAGCATTTT.

As to this clone: A read error is likely here: a far larger clone is one base away. The chain carries TRBV27 and TRBJ2-7; 7 bases agree with TRBD1. Trimming cost V 6 bases and J 4 bases; bases outside gene matches: 3. Germline CDR1 MNHEY, CDR2 SMNVEV (reference sequence). The CDR3 contains 12 residues. CDR3 bases: TGTGCCAGCAGGGGGACAGATTACGAGCAGTACTTC. Its translation: CASRGTDYEQYF.

The chain combines TRBV11-2 with TRBJ2-1; tentative D call: TRBD1 (6 bases). The CDR3 contains 14 residues. V lost 5 bases, J lost 8 bases, and 16 bases lay in between. CDR1 and CDR2 from the germline V gene are SGHAT and FQNNGV. The CDR3 reads CASSLLGGLDEQFF. The CDR3 DNA sequence: TGTGCCAGCAGCCTACTTGGGGGCTTGGATGAGCAGTTCTTC.

V usage is TRBV10-3 and J usage is TRBJ2-7, with TRBD1 matching 8 bases. Trimming cost V 4 bases and J 2 bases; bases outside gene matches: 10. Per the germline V gene, CDR1 is ENHRY and CDR2 is SYGVKD. The CDR3 is 16 residues long. The CDR3 is CAISAPRGRGTYEQYF. CDR3 in DNA: TGTGCCATCAGTGCCCCCAGGGGGCGTGGGACCTACGAGCAGTACTTC.

The chain combines TRBV10-3 with TRBJ1-2; tentatively, D is TRBD1 (6 bases). CDR3 length: 15 amino acids. V lost 2 bases, J lost 6 bases, and 16 bases lay in between. Per germline, CDR1 ENHRY and CDR2 SYGVKD. The CDR3 is CAISEKQGRSNGYTF. CDR3 bases: TGTGCCATCAGTGAGAAACAGGGAAGAAGCAATGGCTACACCTTC.

This chain links TRBV27 with TRBJ2-7, with D uncertain. V was clipped by 4 bases and J by 2 bases, with 15 bases between them. Germline-derived CDR1 and CDR2 are MNHEY and SMNVEV (reference sequence). This CDR3 region has 15 residues. The CDR3 DNA sequence: TGTGCCAGCAGTTCACAGCTCTCATTTGCCTACGAGCAGTACTTC. Protein sequence: CASSSQLSFAYEQYF.

The rearrangement joins TRBV5-4 to TRBJ1-5; tentatively, D is TRBD1 (5 bases). CDR3 length equals 14 residues. Trimming removed 1 base at V and 5 bases at J, with 10 bases between. CDR1 SGHNT and CDR2 YYREEE come from the germline V gene (reference sequence). CDR3 bases: TGTGCCAGCAGCTTGTGGCAGACAGATCAGCCCCAGCATTTT. This gives the protein CASSLWQTDQPQHF.

The chain employs TRBV6-5 and TRBJ2-2; D call uncertain. Germline V gives CDR1 MNHEY, CDR2 SVGAGI. V was clipped by 6 bases and J by 5 bases, with 16 bases between them. The CDR3 consists of 15 residues. CDR3 residues: CASSPGVAVTGELFF. The CDR3 DNA reads as TGTGCCAGCAGCCCCGGTGTTGCGGTAACCGGGGAGCTGTTTTTT.

This clone was picked up a small number of times. The gene calls are TRBV6-5 and TRBJ1-1, with D tentatively TRBD1 (6 bases). Per the germline V gene, CDR1 is MNHEY and CDR2 is SVGAGI. The CDR3 sequence is 15 residues long. The germline V and J ends were trimmed by 0 bases and 5 bases, with 13 bases remaining between them. Here the CDR3 DNA reads TGTGCCAGCAGTTACTCGGGGGCACGGGCTACTGAAGCTTTCTTT. It translates to CASSYSGARATEAFF.

The chain is built from TRBV15 and TRBJ1-4; TRBD1 agrees at 7 bases. V lost 3 bases, J lost 7 bases, and 8 bases stayed unmatched. The germline gives CDR1 LNHNV, CDR2 YYDKDF (reference sequence). The CDR3 consists of 15 residues. Written as DNA, the CDR3 is TGTGCCACCAGCAGCCAGACAGGGATGAGTGAAAAACTGTTTTTT. Residues: CATSSQTGMSEKLFF.

J is TRBJ2-5 and V is TRBV7-2; 12 bases match TRBD2. V gave up 5 bases and J gave up 4 bases; unmatched junction bases: 5. Germline-derived CDR1 and CDR2 are SGHTA and FQGNSA. The CDR3 covers 15 residues. CDR3 DNA sequence: TGTGCCAGCAGCGCCCTGGGACTAGCGGGAGAGACCCAGTACTTC. Translating it yields CASSALGLAGETQYF.

The CDR3 nucleotides are TGTGCCAGTACTCGGGGGTCCCTTAGGTACAATGAGCAGTTCTTC. This codes for CASTRGSLRYNEQFF. The rearrangement links TRBV19 to TRBJ2-1, with TRBD2 as a possible D gene (6 bases). CDR1 and CDR2 from the germline V gene are LNHDA and SQIVND (reference sequence). V was pared by 7 bases and J by 4 bases, with 17 bases between. This CDR3 has 15 residues.

The rearrangement joins TRBV29-1 to TRBJ1-1; 8 bases map to TRBD1. CDR1 and CDR2 from the germline V gene are SQVTM and ANQGSEA. V lost 7 bases to trimming and J lost 5 bases; unmatched junction nucleotides: 6. The CDR3 has 12 amino acids. In DNA, the CDR3 is TGCAGCGGGGGACAGGTCCGAACTGAAGCTTTCTTT. Amino acids: CSGGQVRTEAFF.